This TCR beta chain came from a study of shared clonotypes between healthy human individuals. TCRdb's copy holds only in-frame clones and misses some; the assay was immunoSEQ multiplex PCR. The profile covers roughly 1 million clones, with about 75% appearing a single time and 1.4% taken by the ten largest. General study findings and limits: Naive subsets generally had larger estimated richness than memory subsets. It was only blood that was sampled, and tissue repertoires likely differ.

With regard to this clone: The target antigen is unknown.

Adult Caucasians living in Nashville, Tennessee made up all of the donors. A split of CD4+ cells into CD45RA+ naive and CD45RA-negative memory subsets was performed. This CDR3 is built from 13 residues. Trimming removed 3 bases at V and 5 bases at J, with 9 bases between. CDR1 is SGDLS and CDR2 is YYNGEE in the germline V gene. Sequencing was carried out using memory CD4+ T cells sorted from blood. Specified subset: CD45RA-negative fraction. The source of this sequence is a man aged 18-30 years in good health. The V gene is TRBV9, the J gene TRBJ2-1, with D uncertain. CDR3 bases: TGTGCCAGCAGCGCACAACCGGACAATGAGCAGTTCTTC. Translating gives CASSAQPDNEQFF. Variable domain in full (rest from reference TRBV9 and TRBJ2-1): DSGVTQTPKHLITATGQRVTLRCSPRSGDLSVYWYQQSLDQGLQFLIQYYNGEERAKGNILERFSAQQFPDLHSELNLSSLELGDSALYFCASSAQPDNEQFFGPGTRLTVL.